The 23 T cell receptor beta chains below were found in one sample sequenced in a study of shared clonotypes between healthy human individuals. Sequencing used immunoSEQ multiplex PCR; TCRdb keeps in-frame clones, though not all of them. The table has under 1,900,000 clones, approximately 98.5% seen once. The sequenced sample was naive CD4+ T cells sorted from blood. The subset is: CD45RA+ positively selected. Receptor source: a man aged 25-45 years in good health.

The chain combines TRBV7-9 with TRBJ2-7, with D unresolved. There are 14 residues in the CDR3. The V end was cut by 5 bases, the J end by 3 bases, with 14 bases between. Germline V gene data show CDR1 as SEHNR and CDR2 as FQNEAQ (reference sequence). This CDR3 reads CASSDINLNYEQYF. The CDR3 DNA is TGTGCCAGCAGCGATATCAATTTAAACTACGAGCAGTACTTC.

This chain joins TRBV27 and TRBJ2-7, with a tentative D call TRBD1 (8 bases). The CDR3 consists of 17 residues. Germline CDR1 reads MNHEY; CDR2 reads SMNVEV (reference sequence). V gave up 10 bases and J gave up 2 bases, with 27 bases separating them. The CDR3 nucleotides read TGTGCCACCAGGGGCAGGGGGCATGGGGGGGCCACCTACGAGCAGTACTTC. Protein product: CATRGRGHGGATYEQYF.

The chain employs TRBV7-3 and TRBJ2-1; D is perhaps TRBD2 (5 bases). CDR3 length equals 12 residues. CDR1 and CDR2 from the germline V gene are SGHTA and FQGTGA. V gave up 2 bases and J gave up 6 bases, with 5 bases separating them. CDR3 sequence (DNA): TGTGCCAGCAGCTTACGGGGCAATGAGCAGTTCTTC. It yields the protein CASSLRGNEQFF. The full variable domain, rest sourced from reference TRBV7-3 and TRBJ2-1, is GAGVSQTPSNKVTEKGKYVELRCDPISGHTALYWYRQSLGQGPEFLIYFQGTGAADDSGLPNDRFFAVRPEGSVSTLKIQRTERGDSAVYLCASSLRGNEQFFGPGTRLTVL.

V is TRBV29-1 and J is TRBJ2-7, with 8 positions matching TRBD1. V was pared by 3 bases and J by 0 bases, with 7 bases of the junction left unmatched. Germline V gives CDR1 SQVTM, CDR2 ANQGSEA. The CDR3 contains 15 residues. The CDR3 is CSVEGGQANSYEQYF. The CDR3 region has the DNA TGCAGCGTTGAGGGGGGACAGGCAAACTCCTACGAGCAGTACTTC.

This chain connects TRBV2 to TRBJ2-1; D gene unclear. The CDR3 is 16 amino acids. In germline, CDR1 is SNHLY, CDR2 FYNNEI. V was clipped by 2 bases and J by 0 bases, with 11 bases between them. This chain's CDR3 is CASSESPPSSYNEQFF. CDR3 DNA sequence: TGTGCCAGCAGTGAATCTCCTCCTAGCTCCTACAATGAGCAGTTCTTC.

The J gene is TRBJ2-6, the V gene TRBV6-5; no definite D call. Between the trimmed V and J ends, which lost 8 bases and 4 bases, there was a span of 9 bases. Germline V lookup: CDR1 MNHEY, CDR2 SVGAGI. This CDR3 spans 13 amino acids. The DNA for the CDR3 is TGTGCCAGCCGCCCCGCGGGGGCCAACGTCCTGACTTTC. Protein sequence: CASRPAGANVLTF.

J is TRBJ2-1 and V is TRBV9, with 9 bases matching TRBD2. V dropped 0 bases and J dropped 3; count of bases not matched to a gene: 7. The CDR3 covers 17 residues. Germline V gene data show CDR1 as SGDLS and CDR2 as YYNGEE. In nucleotides, the CDR3 is TGTGCCAGCAGCGTAGTTGGGGTTAGCGGGAGCTACAATGAGCAGTTCTTC. It encodes CASSVVGVSGSYNEQFF.

The DNA for the CDR3 is TGTGCCAGCAGGTACGCGGGGTCCCTAGGAAACGAGCAGTACTTC. This translates into CASRYAGSLGNEQYF. This sequence joins TRBV27 and TRBJ2-7; D is possibly TRBD2 (6 bases). The length of the CDR3 is 15 residues. Germline assignment: CDR1 MNHEY and CDR2 SMNVEV (reference sequence). Trimming took 6 bases from V and 5 from J, leaving 20 bases between them.

About this clone: A read error may produce the germline difference seen at one junction end. This rearrangement joins TRBV6-1 to TRBJ1-5; D gene unclear. CDR1 and CDR2 from the germline V gene are MNHNS and SASEGT. The CDR3 is 11 residues long. The CDR3 DNA reads TGTGCCAGCAGTGAAATTTGGATTTTCCACTTT. Translation gives CASSEIWIFHF.

About this clone itself: Other DNA sequences in this sample translate to the same CDR3. The CDR3 nucleotides read TGCGCCAGCAGCTTGGTGCGGGGGAGCTCCTACAATGAGCAGTTCTTC. This encodes CASSLVRGSSYNEQFF. The V call is TRBV5-1, the J call TRBJ2-1; 7 bases are shared with TRBD2. This CDR3 spans 16 amino acids. Germline V CDR1 and CDR2: SGHRS, YFSETQ. V lost 0 bases, J lost 0 bases, and 3 bases stayed unmatched. Full variable domain (remainder filled in from reference TRBV5-1 and TRBJ2-1): KAGVTQTPRYLIKTRGQQVTLSCSPISGHRSVSWYQQTPGQGLQFLFEYFSETQRNKGNFPGRFSGRQFSNSRSEMNVSTLELGDSALYLCASSLVRGSSYNEQFFGPGTRLTVL.

The CDR3 is CASGLVGGVSTDTQYF. The CDR3 nucleotides read TGTGCTAGTGGTTTGGTTGGGGGGGTTAGCACAGATACGCAGTATTTT. This chain links TRBV12-5 with TRBJ2-3; TRBD2 agrees at 7 bases. This CDR3 comprises 16 residues. J gave up 0 bases and V 0 bases, and 3 bases lay outside the gene matches. Germline CDR1 reads LGHNT; CDR2 reads FRNRAP.

V gene TRBV19 combines with J gene TRBJ2-6; 7 nucleotides agree with TRBD1. Germline V CDR1 and CDR2: LNHDA, SQIVND (reference sequence). The CDR3 covers 17 residues. Trimming took 6 bases from V and 0 from J; bases not matched to a gene: 8. CDR3 in amino acids: CASSKGTVGSGANVLTF. Written as DNA, the CDR3 is TGTGCCAGTAGCAAAGGGACAGTTGGCTCTGGGGCCAACGTCCTGACTTTC.

As for this clone: Other nucleotide sequences from this sample produce the same CDR3. The chain uses TRBV5-1 and TRBJ2-2; D is ambiguous. The CDR3 length is 15 residues. The V gene's germline CDR1 is SGHRS and CDR2 YFSETQ. V was pared by 0 bases and J by 0 bases, with 6 bases between. The CDR3 nucleotides read TGCGCCAGCAGCTTGGCCCGGGCGAACACCGGGGAGCTGTTTTTT. It translates to CASSLARANTGELFF.

Points on this clone: The same CDR3 also results from other DNA sequences found in this sample. The chain recombines TRBV7-9 with TRBJ2-2, with D unresolved. CDR1 and CDR2 (germline): SEHNR, FQNEAQ (reference sequence). CDR3 length: 13 amino acids. V lost 1 base, J lost 4 bases, and 4 bases lay in between. CDR3 nucleotides: TGTGCCAGCAGCTTAGGGGGCACCGGGGAGCTGTTTTTT. It specifies CASSLGGTGELFF.

The CDR3 protein is CASRDDRAGLEQYF. The DNA of the CDR3 is TGTGCCAGCAGGGACGACAGGGCGGGCCTCGAGCAGTACTTC. The chain carries TRBV28 and TRBJ2-7, with 7 bases matching TRBD1. Germline assignment: CDR1 MDHEN and CDR2 SYDVKM. Trimming took 6 bases from V and 6 from J; bases not matched to a gene: 11. This CDR3 is 14 amino acids long. Looking up the rest from reference TRBV28 and TRBJ2-7 gives the full variable domain: DVKVTQSSRYLVKRTGEKVFLECVQDMDHENMFWYRQDPGLGLRLIYFSYDVKMKEKGDIPEGYSVSREKKERFSLILESASTNQTSMYLCASRDDRAGLEQYFGPGTRLTVT.

V gene TRBV23-1 combines with J gene TRBJ2-2; TRBD1 aligns across 9 bases. TRBV23-1 is sorted into the ORF group, with uncertain function. The length of the CDR3 is 16 residues. Trimming removed 3 bases from V and 6 bases from J; junction bases left unmatched: 8. CDR3 DNA: TGCGCCAGCAGTCAGTCACAGGGGGCGATACCCGGGGAGCTGTTTTTT. Amino acid sequence: CASSQSQGAIPGELFF.

The chain links TRBV4-3 to TRBJ2-1; D is unresolved. The V and J ends lost 1 base and 3 bases respectively, with 13 bases between them. The CDR3 spans 16 residues. CDR1 and CDR2 (germline): LGHNA, YSLEER. The CDR3 here is CASSQAQHQVYNEQFF. In nucleotides, the CDR3 is TGCGCCAGCAGCCAAGCCCAGCATCAGGTCTACAATGAGCAGTTCTTC.

The chain combines TRBV10-3 with TRBJ1-1; TRBD1 aligns across 8 bases. Germline CDR1 ENHRY, CDR2 SYGVKD. CDR3 size: 14 residues. The ends lost 10 bases at V and 5 bases at J; junction bases unmatched: 12. The CDR3 region is CATKDREYGTEAFF. In nucleotides, the CDR3 is TGTGCCACCAAGGACAGGGAGTATGGGACTGAAGCTTTCTTT.

The DNA of the CDR3 is TGTGCCAGCAGCGTAGGTAGCGGGAGGGACAATGAGCAGTTCTTC. The encoded protein is CASSVGSGRDNEQFF. This chain links TRBV9 with TRBJ2-1, with 11 nucleotides matching TRBD2. The CDR3 consists of 15 residues. CDR1 SGDLS and CDR2 YYNGEE come from the germline V gene. J was trimmed by 5 bases and V by 0 bases; bases with no gene match: 1.

The V and J genes are TRBV23-1 and TRBJ2-7; D is ambiguous. TRBV23-1 is an open reading frame, and its role is uncertain. The CDR3 extends over 14 amino acids. V dropped 5 bases and J dropped 2 bases, with 13 bases sitting between them. This chain's CDR3 is CASSTRAWAYEQYF. CDR3 sequence (DNA): TGCGCCAGCAGTACAAGGGCTTGGGCCTACGAGCAGTACTTC.

J is TRBJ2-3 and V is TRBV5-1, with TRBD2 as a possible D gene (5 bases). This CDR3 has 16 residues. Germline CDR1 SGHRS, CDR2 YFSETQ. The germline V and J ends were trimmed by 0 bases and 0 bases, with 11 bases remaining between them. The CDR3 DNA is TGCGCCAGCAGCTTGGAAGGAGGCGGGAGCACAGATACGCAGTATTTT. Amino acids: CASSLEGGGSTDTQYF.

The J gene is TRBJ2-7, the V gene TRBV11-2; TRBD2 matches 7 bases. Trimming cost V 7 bases and J 4 bases; bases outside gene matches: 10. CDR1 and CDR2 from the germline V gene are SGHAT and FQNNGV. CDR3 length: 14 amino acids. The CDR3 DNA follows: TGTGCCAGCAAGTCGACAGCGGGACGTTACGAGCAGTACTTC. This sequence encodes CASKSTAGRYEQYF.

The V gene is TRBV9, the J gene TRBJ2-2; 13 bases line up with TRBD2. The CDR3 extends over 17 amino acids. CDR1 and CDR2 (germline): SGDLS, YYNGEE. The J segment lost 7 bases and the V segment lost 0 bases, leaving 6 bases of the junction unmatched. In DNA form, the CDR3 reads TGTGCCAGCAGCGTAGCCGGACTAGCGGGAGCGGACGGGGAGCTGTTTTTT. Its translation is CASSVAGLAGADGELFF. The full variable domain, rest sourced from reference TRBV9 and TRBJ2-2, is DSGVTQTPKHLITATGQRVTLRCSPRSGDLSVYWYQQSLDQGLQFLIQYYNGEERAKGNILERFSAQQFPDLHSELNLSSLELGDSALYFCASSVAGLAGADGELFFGEGSRLTVL.